This passage covers 23 T cell receptor beta chains from one sample sequenced in a study of siplizumab effects on memory and regulatory T cells (dated by TCRdb to between 2018 and 2021). Library creation used the immunoSEQ multiplex PCR assay. The source is immuneACCESS, and TCRdb retained only in-frame sequences with V and J called. Part of the clones is not carried over; for the studies checked, unresolved V genes explain less than half of this, and the remainder is unexplained. This sample is represented by 75,000 to 100,000 clones; 85% to 95% of them were singletons. The ten largest clones add up to approximately 1.4% of the sample. The material sequenced was non-Treg CD4+ T cells sorted from blood. What this sample's cell subset or site label stands for: FACS-sorted unstimulated CD4+ non-regulatory T cells. The receptors stem from a human donor in good health.

This chain uses TRBV4-1 with TRBJ2-7; D is perhaps TRBD1 (5 bases). The CDR3 totals 18 residues. The V and J ends lost 1 base and 5 bases respectively, with 24 bases between them. Germline V lookup: CDR1 MGHRA, CDR2 YSYEKL. The CDR3 sequence is CASSQGRQSGQNNNEQYF. CDR3 in DNA: TGCGCCAGCAGCCAAGGCCGACAGTCAGGGCAGAATAACAACGAGCAGTACTTC.

This clone was recorded only once. The V gene is TRBV6-1, the J gene TRBJ2-1; 7 nucleotides match TRBD2. The germline gives CDR1 MNHNS, CDR2 SASEGT. This CDR3 has 14 amino acids. Trimming cost V 6 bases and J 6 bases; bases outside gene matches: 8. The CDR3: CASSGLVTPNEQFF. The DNA for the CDR3 is TGTGCCAGCAGCGGACTAGTCACCCCCAATGAGCAGTTCTTC.

The V and J genes are TRBV14 and TRBJ1-4; D possibly corresponds to TRBD1 (6 bases). V gave up 4 bases and J gave up 11 bases, with 11 bases separating them. The CDR3 loop spans 12 amino acids. Germline V CDR1 and CDR2: SGHDN, FVKESK. Here the CDR3 DNA reads TGTGCCAGCAGCCCTAACAGGGAGAAACTGTTTTTT. This codes for CASSPNREKLFF.

The V gene is TRBV5-1, the J gene TRBJ2-5; D might be TRBD2 (6 bases). CDR1 and CDR2 from the germline V gene are SGHRS and YFSETQ. The germline V and J ends were trimmed by 10 bases and 0 bases, with 13 bases remaining between them. The CDR3 sequence is 13 residues long. DNA of the CDR3: TGCGCCTCATATGGCGGGAACCAAGAGACCCAGTACTTC. Protein product: CASYGGNQETQYF.

V and J are TRBV4-1 and TRBJ2-7, with D possibly being TRBD2 (6 bases). Germline V lookup: CDR1 MGHRA, CDR2 YSYEKL. CDR3 length: 16 residues. Trimming took off 4 bases at V and 4 bases at J, with 20 bases between the two ends. CDR3 DNA sequence: TGCGCCAGCAGCCGAAAGACCGGGACTGCTCCTTACGAGCAGTACTTC. Residues: CASSRKTGTAPYEQYF.

This chain links TRBV19 with TRBJ2-1, with 11 bases fitting TRBD2. Germline CDR1 is LNHDA and CDR2 is SQIVND (reference sequence). The CDR3 covers 16 residues. Trimming took 6 bases from V and 9 from J; bases not matched to a gene: 13. CDR3 loop: CASSSIAGGPGGEQFF. The CDR3 DNA follows: TGTGCCAGTAGCTCCATAGCGGGAGGGCCAGGGGGTGAGCAGTTCTTC.

This chain uses TRBV2 with TRBJ2-1; 7 nucleotides agree with TRBD2. The CDR3 extends over 15 amino acids. From germline, CDR1 is SNHLY and CDR2 FYNNEI. V was clipped by 3 bases and J by 0 bases; unmatched bases: 2. The CDR3 DNA sequence: TGTGCCAGCAGTGATGGGAGGGGCTCCTACAATGAGCAGTTCTTC. This translates into CASSDGRGSYNEQFF.

The gene calls are TRBV6-1 and TRBJ1-4; perhaps TRBD1 as D (5 bases). V was pared by 2 bases and J by 5 bases, with 12 bases between. There are 15 residues in the CDR3. Germline loops: CDR1 MNHNS, CDR2 SASEGT. DNA of the CDR3: TGTGCCAGCAGTGAACCCCCGCAGGGAAATGAAAAACTGTTTTTT. It is translated as CASSEPPQGNEKLFF.

The CDR3 sequence: CASSPTHRGGLADSYEQYF. In DNA, the CDR3 is TGTGCCAGCAGCCCCACCCACAGGGGGGGACTAGCGGACTCCTACGAGCAGTACTTC. The chain recombines TRBV5-5 with TRBJ2-7, with 11 bases identical to TRBD2. The germline gives CDR1 SGHKS, CDR2 YYEKEE (reference sequence). V gave up 4 bases and J gave up 0 bases; unmatched junction bases: 15. The CDR3 sequence is 19 residues long.

Written as DNA, the CDR3 is TGCAGCGTTGTAGAAGGGTCTCCCGTGGAGAATGAAAAACTGTTTTTT. Translated, it gives CSVVEGSPVENEKLFF. The chain is built from TRBV29-1 and TRBJ1-4; D gene uncertain. The CDR3 extends over 16 amino acids. Germline V gene sequence: CDR1 SQVTM, CDR2 ANQGSEA. V gave up 4 bases and J gave up 5 bases, with 20 bases separating them.

This chain links TRBV7-9 with TRBJ1-2; no definite D call. There are 15 residues in the CDR3. In germline, CDR1 is SEHNR, CDR2 FQNEAQ (reference sequence). V was pared by 1 base and J by 4 bases, with 13 bases between. Here the CDR3 DNA reads TGTGCCAGCAGCTTAGTTGGAGCGGGCGGCTATGGCTACACCTTC. Residues: CASSLVGAGGYGYTF.

This chain connects TRBV7-9 to TRBJ2-1; D gene ambiguous. V lost 3 bases, J lost 0 bases, and 6 bases lay in between. Germline loops: CDR1 SEHNR, CDR2 FQNEAQ (reference sequence). This CDR3 spans 14 amino acids. In nucleotides, the CDR3 is TGTGCCAGCAGCTTTGGAAGCTCCTACAATGAGCAGTTCTTC. Its protein is CASSFGSSYNEQFF.

This clone was observed a single time. Other nucleotide sequences in the sample specify the same CDR3. CDR3 DNA: TGTGCCAGCAGCTCTCAGGTCAATCAGCCCCAGCATTTT. It encodes CASSSQVNQPQHF. The chain couples TRBV7-9 to TRBJ1-5; unclear D gene. Germline lookup yields CDR1 SEHNR and CDR2 FQNEAQ (reference sequence). V dropped 4 bases and J dropped 3 bases, with 7 bases sitting between them. The CDR3 is 13 amino acids.

This clone occurred a few times. This chain joins TRBV19 and TRBJ2-1; D ambiguous. Germline V lookup: CDR1 LNHDA, CDR2 SQIVND (reference sequence). V was clipped by 7 bases and J by 6 bases, with 4 bases between them. The CDR3 has 10 amino acids. CDR3 in DNA: TGTGCCAGTAATGGCAATGAGCAGTTCTTC. Translating gives CASNGNEQFF.

This CDR3 is CSVDRAGGMNTEAFF. The CDR3 nucleotides read TGCAGCGTTGACAGGGCAGGGGGCATGAACACTGAAGCTTTCTTT. The chain uses TRBV29-1 and TRBJ1-1, with TRBD1 matching over 8 bases. The trim removed 3 bases at V and 0 bases at J, leaving 6 bases unmatched. There are 15 residues in the CDR3. CDR1 and CDR2 from the germline V gene are SQVTM and ANQGSEA.

The chain joins TRBV14 to TRBJ1-2; 10 bases agree with TRBD1. Germline loops: CDR1 SGHDN, CDR2 FVKESK. The CDR3 length is 15 residues. V lost 4 bases to trimming and J lost 8 bases; unmatched junction nucleotides: 10. Here the CDR3 reads CASSPHIGTGEGYTF. CDR3 nucleotides: TGTGCCAGCAGCCCTCACATCGGGACAGGGGAAGGCTACACCTTC.

The V call is TRBV5-1, the J call TRBJ2-1; D is unclear. Germline V gene data show CDR1 as SGHRS and CDR2 as YFSETQ. The V end was cut by 0 bases, the J end by 6 bases, with 7 bases between. The CDR3 runs to 13 residues. The CDR3 coding sequence is TGCGCCAGCAGCTTGGGCGGATCCAATGAGCAGTTCTTC. Translation: CASSLGGSNEQFF.

This clone was observed once. The rearrangement links TRBV6-6 to TRBJ2-2; 14 bases fit TRBD2. V shed 5 bases and J 6 bases; nucleotides not matched to a gene: 5. The CDR3 sequence is 16 residues long. Looked up from germline, CDR1 is MNHNY and CDR2 is SVGAGI (reference sequence). This chain's CDR3 is CASSAPGLAGAGELFF. In nucleotides, the CDR3 is TGTGCCAGCAGTGCCCCGGGACTAGCGGGAGCCGGGGAGCTGTTTTTT.

The J gene is TRBJ2-1, the V gene TRBV10-1; D is ambiguous. V lost 6 bases, J lost 6 bases, and 30 bases lay in between. Germline V gene data show CDR1 as WNHNN and CDR2 as SYGVQD (reference sequence). This CDR3 contains 19 residues. In DNA, the CDR3 is TGCGCCAGCAGACAGATAACTTTTGGACGCAGAGATCCCATCAATGAGCAGTTCTTC. Protein: CASRQITFGRRDPINEQFF.

As for this clone: Mismatch with germline at one junction end may stem from a read error. The chain couples TRBV5-1 to TRBJ2-7; 8 nucleotides align to TRBD2. The CDR3 contains 16 residues. Germline V gene sequence: CDR1 SGHRS, CDR2 YFSETQ. CDR3 bases: TGCGCCAGCAGGTTGGCGACTAGCGCAAGCTCCTACGAGCAGTACTTC. It specifies CASRLATSASSYEQYF.

V usage is TRBV27 and J usage is TRBJ2-6; 10 nucleotides agree with TRBD2. Germline V gene sequence: CDR1 MNHEY, CDR2 SMNVEV (reference sequence). The V gene end was trimmed by 4 bases and the J gene end by 0 bases; junction bases not matched to a gene: 6. The CDR3 spans 18 residues. CDR3 region: CASSSLGLAVSGANVLTF. The CDR3 region has the DNA TGTGCCAGCAGTTCTCTAGGACTAGCGGTCTCTGGGGCCAACGTCCTGACTTTC.

The chain combines TRBV5-4 with TRBJ1-1; D is undetermined. Trimming pared 4 bases from V and 1 base from J, leaving 8 bases between. Germline V CDR1 and CDR2: SGHNT, YYREEE (reference sequence). The CDR3 spans 13 residues. In nucleotides, the CDR3 is TGTGCCAGCAGCCCCGGGCAGAACACTGAAGCTTTCTTT. Translating it yields CASSPGQNTEAFF.

This sequence joins TRBV4-1 and TRBJ2-7, with 12 positions matching TRBD1. Germline-derived CDR1 and CDR2 are MGHRA and YSYEKL. CDR3 length: 17 residues. With V trimmed by 1 base and J by 4 bases, 8 bases remained unmatched. The CDR3 spells CASSQVWGTGGVYEQYF. CDR3 sequence (DNA): TGCGCCAGCAGCCAAGTCTGGGGGACAGGGGGCGTATACGAGCAGTACTTC.